This T cell receptor (beta chain) was sequenced in a study of OX40 agonist ivuxolimab in advanced cancers. Study results and caveats: Low normalized T-cell clonal expansion also characterized some of the nonresponders.

The assay was immunoSEQ multiplex PCR, and TCRdb's table has in-frame clones only and misses some. The repertoire holds 96,000 or so clones, with around 80% as singletons. On this clone itself: Its target is not known.

This CDR3 is built from 13 residues. The ends lost 8 bases at V and 7 bases at J; junction bases unmatched: 7. Germline V CDR1 and CDR2: MNHEY, SVGAGI. This receptor was identified in an adult with an advanced solid tumor such as melanoma, head and neck, liver or kidney cancer. The rearrangement joins TRBV6-5 to TRBJ2-1; 8 nucleotides match TRBD2. Sequencing was performed on CD4+ or CD8+ T cells sorted from blood, taken in a trial of the OX40 agonist ivuxolimab. The CDR3 nucleotides read TGTGCCAGCGCTCGACGACTAGCGAATGAGCAGTTCTTC. This sequence encodes CASARRLANEQFF.